The 22 T cell receptor beta chains below all came from one sample that was sequenced in a study of blood T cell repertoires in COVID-19. Repertoires were generated with immunoSEQ multiplex PCR, while TCRdb's copy carries only in-frame clones and drops some. The sample contains hundreds of thousands of clones, roughly 90% of which appear only once. Sequenced input: peripheral blood. Every receptor here comes from a woman younger than 45 with COVID-19, enrolled during active disease.

A word on this clone: This sample also contains other DNA sequences that code for the same CDR3. V and J are TRBV29-1 and TRBJ2-3, with D possibly matching TRBD1 (6 bases). Germline-derived CDR1 and CDR2 are SQVTM and ANQGSEA. Trimming pared 4 bases from V and 3 bases from J, leaving 11 bases between. This CDR3 region has 13 residues. The CDR3 bases are TGCAGCGTTGGGGGGACACTAACAGATACGCAGTATTTT. Translating it yields CSVGGTLTDTQYF.

This clone appeared once. J is TRBJ2-7 and V is TRBV6-2 or TRBV6-3; 9 nucleotides agree with TRBD2. J gave up 4 bases and V 0 bases, and 10 bases lay outside the gene matches. This CDR3 is built from 17 residues. CDR1 is MNHEY and CDR2 is SVGEGT in the germline V gene. The CDR3, as DNA: TGTGCCAGCAGTTACTCGGACTTAGCGGGAGAGGCTTACGAGCAGTACGTC. Translated: CASSYSDLAGEAYEQYV.

The chain employs TRBV7-2 and TRBJ2-1; 12 positions agree with TRBD2. Germline loops: CDR1 SGHTA, CDR2 FQGNSA. J lost 1 base, V lost 6 bases, and 13 bases had no gene match. This CDR3 contains 19 residues. The CDR3 DNA sequence: TGTGCCAGCAGTTCCGGACTAGCGGGGATCTTTTGGTCCTACAATGAGCAGTTCTTC. Translation: CASSSGLAGIFWSYNEQFF. Using reference TRBV7-2 and TRBJ2-1 for the parts outside the CDR3, the full variable domain is GAGVSQSPSNKVTEKGKDVELRCDPISGHTALYWYRQSLGQGLEFLIYFQGNSAPDKSGLPSDRFSAERTGGSVSTLTIQRTQQEDSAVYLCASSSGLAGIFWSYNEQFFGPGTRLTVL.

Details on this clone: The sample contains more than one DNA sequence encoding this CDR3. This chain uses TRBV11-3 with TRBJ1-3, with unresolved D. CDR1 is SGHNT, CDR2 YENEEA, per germline. Trimming left V 2 bases short and J 7 bases short, with 6 bases between. The length of the CDR3 is 12 residues. The CDR3 loop reads CASSLSGNTIYF. The CDR3 region has the DNA TGTGCCAGCAGCTTATCGGGGAACACCATATATTTT. Combining the CDR3 with reference TRBV11-3 and TRBJ1-3 gives the whole variable domain EAGVVQSPRYKIIEKKQPVAFWCNPISGHNTLYWYLQNLGQGPELLIRYENEEAVDDSQLPKDRFSAERLKGVDSTLKIQPAELGDSAVYLCASSLSGNTIYFGEGSWLTVV.

This clone was detected a few times. This rearrangement joins TRBV4-3 to TRBJ1-2; possibly TRBD1 for D (6 bases). Germline CDR1 and CDR2: LGHNA and YSLEER. The germline V and J ends were trimmed by 0 bases and 4 bases, with 12 bases remaining between them. This CDR3 has 15 amino acids. CDR3 sequence: CASSQDRDTFYGYTF. The CDR3 DNA follows: TGCGCCAGCAGCCAAGACCGGGACACCTTCTATGGCTACACCTTC.

This clone was found a few times. V is TRBV19 and J is TRBJ1-5, with D possibly TRBD1 on 5 matching bases. V dropped 4 bases and J dropped 5 bases, with 12 bases sitting between them. Per germline, CDR1 LNHDA and CDR2 SQIVND (reference sequence). This CDR3 is built from 14 residues. This CDR3 reads CASSRGGAYQPQHF. The CDR3 DNA reads TGTGCCAGTAGTAGGGGCGGAGCCTATCAGCCCCAGCATTTT.

V usage is TRBV9 and J usage is TRBJ1-4; TRBD1 aligns across 8 bases. The V gene's germline CDR1 is SGDLS and CDR2 YYNGEE. The V segment lost 4 bases and the J segment 12 bases; nucleotides outside the gene matches: 8. This CDR3 spans 13 amino acids. DNA for the CDR3: TGTGCCAGCAGCCTCCAGGACAGGGAGGAACTGTTTTTT. This translates into CASSLQDREELFF.

The rearrangement uses TRBV2 and TRBJ2-3; tentative D call: TRBD2 (6 bases). Trimming removed 4 bases from V and 5 bases from J, with 25 bases in between. Germline CDR1 SNHLY, CDR2 FYNNEI. The CDR3 runs to 18 residues. CDR3 amino acids: CASSALAISGRVGDTQYF. The CDR3, as DNA: TGTGCCAGCAGTGCCCTAGCGATCAGCGGACGTGTTGGAGATACGCAGTATTTT.

The V call is TRBV6-5, the J call TRBJ1-4; no clear D gene. V lost 6 bases and J 0 bases, leaving 11 bases between the germline ends. This CDR3 is 15 amino acids long. CDR1 and CDR2 (germline): MNHEY, SVGAGI. CDR3 nucleotide sequence: TGTGCCAGCAGGGGCTCCTTCTCAACTAATGAAAAACTGTTTTTT. It specifies CASRGSFSTNEKLFF.

The rearrangement joins TRBV10-1 to TRBJ1-5; D gene unclear. V was clipped by 7 bases and J by 4 bases, with 11 bases between them. The CDR3 is made up of 13 amino acids. Per germline, CDR1 WNHNN and CDR2 SYGVQD (reference sequence). The CDR3 DNA reads as TGCGCCAGCACGCGGAATACGAATCAGCCCCAGCATTTT. Its translation is CASTRNTNQPQHF.

This clone has only one observation. The rearrangement joins TRBV7-9 to TRBJ2-1; 7 bases align to TRBD1. V lost 4 bases, J lost 6 bases, and 6 bases stayed unmatched. CDR1 and CDR2 (germline): SEHNR, FQNEAQ (reference sequence). The CDR3 loop spans 14 amino acids. The CDR3 loop is CASSSRQGGNEQFF. CDR3 DNA sequence: TGTGCCAGCAGCTCTAGACAGGGTGGCAATGAGCAGTTCTTC.

This chain joins TRBV3-1 (or the pseudogene TRBV3-2) and TRBJ2-5, with D maybe TRBD1 (5 bases). Germline V gene sequence: CDR1 LGHDT, CDR2 YNNKEL (reference sequence). Deletions cut 1 base from V and 1 base from J, with 22 bases between. CDR3 length: 19 amino acids. The CDR3 protein is CASSQGPSETGESQETQYF. The CDR3 bases are TGTGCCAGCAGCCAAGGCCCCTCAGAAACAGGAGAATCCCAAGAGACCCAGTACTTC.

The chain joins TRBV6-1 to TRBJ1-1, with TRBD1 matching over 7 bases. V lost 3 bases and J lost 0; bases outside the gene matches: 7. CDR3 length: 16 residues. Germline V gene sequence: CDR1 MNHNS, CDR2 SASEGT. The CDR3 loop reads CASSDPNRGLNTEAFF. CDR3 nucleotides: TGTGCCAGCAGTGACCCGAACAGGGGCTTGAACACTGAAGCTTTCTTT.

V gene TRBV2 combines with J gene TRBJ2-7; weak D call: TRBD1 (6 bases). Germline CDR1 SNHLY, CDR2 FYNNEI. The CDR3 has 14 amino acids. V was shortened by 4 bases and J by 6 bases, with 16 bases between the two germline ends. The CDR3 is CASSVRTATSEQYV. DNA for the CDR3: TGTGCCAGCAGTGTGAGGACAGCAACAAGCGAGCAGTACGTC.

The chain links TRBV19 to TRBJ1-5; TRBD1 matches at 10 bases. The CDR3 has 17 amino acids. V gave up 7 bases and J gave up 2 bases; unmatched junction bases: 11. Germline V gives CDR1 LNHDA, CDR2 SQIVND (reference sequence). The CDR3, as DNA: TGTGCCAGTATCCTAGCCACCGGGACAGGGGGCAATCAGCCCCAGCATTTT. It encodes CASILATGTGGNQPQHF.

The chain recombines TRBV27 with TRBJ2-1; TRBD1 agrees at 8 bases. Germline values: CDR1 MNHEY, CDR2 SMNVEV (reference sequence). The CDR3 spans 13 residues. Trimming removed 6 bases from V and 8 bases from J; junction bases left unmatched: 6. CDR3 in DNA: TGTGCCAGCAGGACAGGGGCATGGGATGAGCAGTTCTTC. Translation gives CASRTGAWDEQFF.

The DNA for the CDR3 is TGTGCCAGCAGCTTATTACTAGCGGGATCGAAGACCCAGTACTTC. Its protein is CASSLLLAGSKTQYF. The chain is built from TRBV3-1 (or the pseudogene TRBV3-2) and TRBJ2-5, with 10 bases aligning to TRBD2. Germline V CDR1 and CDR2: LGHDT, YNNKEL (reference sequence). V gave up 5 bases and J gave up 6 bases; unmatched junction bases: 9. The CDR3 extends over 15 amino acids.

V and J are TRBV29-1 and TRBJ1-1; 8 positions agree with TRBD1. Trimming took 4 bases from V and 4 from J; bases not matched to a gene: 5. This CDR3 has 13 amino acids. From germline, CDR1 is SQVTM and CDR2 ANQGSEA. CDR3 DNA sequence: TGCAGCGTTGGCCCCACAGGGGGCACTGAAGCTTTCTTT. It specifies CSVGPTGGTEAFF.

The chain has TRBV30 and TRBJ1-5; the D gene is possibly TRBD1 (5 bases). CDR1 GTSNPN and CDR2 SVGIG come from the germline V gene (reference sequence). Trimming shortened V by 3 bases and J by 3 bases, and 12 bases separated the two germline ends. This CDR3 region has 14 residues. CDR3 in DNA: TGTGCCTGGAGCGATGACAGATTCAATCAGCCCCAGCATTTT. Translating gives CAWSDDRFNQPQHF.

The V and J genes are TRBV24-1 and TRBJ1-2, with D perhaps matching TRBD1 (5 bases). Germline V CDR1 and CDR2: KGHDR, SFDVKD. CDR3 length: 14 residues. The V end was cut by 0 bases, the J end by 8 bases, with 12 bases between. CDR3: CATSDLREGKGYTF. Written as DNA, the CDR3 is TGTGCCACCAGTGATTTGAGGGAGGGGAAAGGCTACACCTTC.

The rearrangement uses TRBV28 and TRBJ2-1; D may be TRBD1 (6 bases). V lost 11 bases, J lost 7 bases, and 18 bases lay in between. The germline CDR1 and CDR2 sequences are MDHEN and SYDVKM. The CDR3 loop spans 13 amino acids. The CDR3 sequence is CAGQGTPQNEQFF. In DNA, the CDR3 is TGTGCCGGCCAGGGGACCCCTCAAAATGAGCAGTTCTTC. The entire variable domain, with the rest obtained from reference TRBV28 and TRBJ2-1, is as follows: DVKVTQSSRYLVKRTGEKVFLECVQDMDHENMFWYRQDPGLGLRLIYFSYDVKMKEKGDIPEGYSVSREKKERFSLILESASTNQTSMYLCAGQGTPQNEQFFGPGTRLTVL.

The chain links TRBV5-5 to TRBJ2-1; 12 nucleotides match TRBD2. This CDR3 spans 16 amino acids. With V trimmed by 4 bases and J by 4 bases, 6 bases remained unmatched. CDR1 SGHKS and CDR2 YYEKEE come from the germline V gene (reference sequence). The CDR3 spells CASSRAGLAGYNEQFF. CDR3 bases: TGTGCCAGCAGCCGCGCGGGACTAGCGGGTTACAATGAGCAGTTCTTC. Filled out from reference TRBV5-5 and TRBJ2-1, the complete variable domain reads DAGVTQSPTHLIKTRGQQVTLRCSPISGHKSVSWYQQVLGQGPQFIFQYYEKEERGRGNFPDRFSARQFPNYSSELNVNALLLGDSALYLCASSRAGLAGYNEQFFGPGTRLTVL.